This T cell receptor beta chain was captured in a study of T cells in localized non-small cell lung cancer (dated by TCRdb to about 2020). About the study as a whole: Comparing tumors with uninvolved tumor-adjacent lungs, the study looked at the T cell repertoires of approximately 250 patients with early-stage NSCLC. The cohort consisted of around 250 treatment-naive NSCLC patients whose localized lung tumors had been resected. The mean age of the NSCLC patients was less than 70 years, with about 120 men and 110 or so women.

Regarding this clone: Its cognate antigen has yet to be identified. It has no much larger one-base neighbor in the sample; base qualities were not kept.

At diagnosis, peripheral blood, uninvolved tumor-adjacent lung and tumor were collected and stored as a combination of fresh-frozen and FFPE material. For TCR repertoire profiling, the blood samples were analyzed as peripheral blood mononuclear cells. The immunoSEQ Assay was used to sequence TCR beta CDR3 regions from DNA. In the original analysis: To compute T cell density, TCR beta template counts were normalized to usable DNA, which was estimated by amplifying housekeeping genes. Richness was estimated with the preseqR package, extrapolating to 400,000 templates for PBMC samples and 120,000 templates for tissue samples. Clonality was defined as one minus Pielou's evenness. Tissue-enriched TCRs were identified by differential abundance testing using productive amino-acid clonotypes, minimum total count 5 and alpha 0.1. Repertoire overlap between compartments was quantified with the Jaccard Index and Morisita Overlap Index. TCR beta CDR3s were clustered by GLIPH together with public tetramer-defined viral CDR3s, and at least three viral sequences plus V-gene enrichment were required for viral motifs. The table was pulled from immuneACCESS by TCRdb, which kept in-frame rearrangements only. Such tables lose some clones; where checked, under half of the loss comes from unresolved V genes, and the rest has no known cause. V, J and clone size are taken as reported in that table, and D and trimming were inferred from the DNA itself. Present in this sample are 50,000 to 70,000 clones, more than 80% of which were seen just once. The leading ten clones occupy just over 4.5% of the sample.

Overall study outcomes, separate from this receptor: Because the study design was exploratory, TCR variables were selected using unadjusted p-values without false-discovery rate correction. The highest T cell clonality was observed in uninvolved tumor-adjacent lung, where clonality exceeded that of tumor, suggesting that antigenic responses were more focused in uninvolved tumor-adjacent lung. Higher blood T cell density associated with longer overall survival, while higher adjacent-lung clonality associated with shorter survival. A median of 57 of the top 100 tumor clones turned up in the paired uninvolved adjacent lung, and under 30 of those clones also ranked among the top 100 of that same adjacent lung. Because multi-region tumor sequencing was not performed, intratumor heterogeneity could not be ruled out.

V ends up 6 bases short and J 2 bases short, with an unmatched junction base count of 9. The germline V gene encodes CDR1 SGHAT and CDR2 FQDESV (reference sequence). The CDR3 has 15 amino acids, counting the end cysteine and phenylalanine. CDR3 DNA only is kept here, 45 bases in frame from base 1. The sample here was PBMCs, taken before any cancer treatment. The receptor was derived from a man between 40 and 70 years old with stage II lung adenocarcinoma. In this chain, TRBV11-1 is recombined with TRBJ2-7; 8 bases in the middle match TRBD2. The nucleotide sequence is TGTGCCAGCAGGTTGCTTAGCGGGGCCACCTACGAGCAGTACTTC. It translates to CASRLLSGATYEQYF.